The entry that follows covers one T cell receptor (beta chain) sequence. CDR3 length: 11 amino acids. The J segment lost 4 bases and the V segment lost 5 bases, leaving 2 bases of the junction unmatched. Germline CDR1 reads SQVTM; CDR2 reads ANQGSEA. This sample is part of a study of blood T cell repertoires in COVID-19. Authors' processing steps: Reference gene primers were amplified, and this amplification served to estimate nucleated cell counts. Libraries were prepared by immunoSEQ multiplex PCR; TCRdb keeps only in-frame clonotypes and omits some of them. The V and J calls and clone size were taken over from that table, and D and trimming were inferred from the DNA. The repertoire holds around 230,000 clones, with 86% as singletons. Self-reported history from a screening survey and questionnaire set each donor's cohort.

V usage is TRBV29-1 and J usage is TRBJ2-7; TRBD2 aligns across 7 bases. This TCR was recovered from a woman aged 40 to 55 with acute COVID-19. What was sequenced was PBMCs or T cells enriched from blood (not recorded which). CDR3 DNA: TGCAGCGTTTTTAGCGGGTACGAGCAGTACTTC. This codes for CSVFSGYEQYF.